The entry below gives a single T cell receptor (beta chain) sequence along with its context. In the source study's methods: For nucleated cells, counts were estimated from reference gene primer amplification. Using immunoSEQ multiplex PCR, the repertoire was profiled, and TCRdb retains in-frame clones only, with some absent. The V and J calls and clone size are taken from that table; D and trimming were inferred from the DNA. Altogether over 80,000 clones are present, roughly 86% being singletons, with the ten largest covering under 13%. The sample belongs to a study of blood T cell repertoires in COVID-19. Overall study context: The United States, Italy and Spain were the sources of the acute and convalescent COVID-19 samples. T cells, B-cell-depleted T cells, or PBMCs supplied cDNA or gDNA.

The CDR3 is 15 amino acids. The V gene's germline CDR1 is MNHEY and CDR2 SMNVEV (reference sequence). V lost 7 bases and J 6 bases, leaving 18 bases between the germline ends. The J gene is TRBJ2-2, the V gene TRBV27; D uncertain. Sequencing was carried out using peripheral blood. This TCR was sampled from a middle-aged man with acute or convalescent COVID-19. The CDR3 nucleotides read TGTGCCAGCATGAGAAGAGCTAGTCTAGCCGGGGAGCTGTTTTTT. Its protein product is CASMRRASLAGELFF.